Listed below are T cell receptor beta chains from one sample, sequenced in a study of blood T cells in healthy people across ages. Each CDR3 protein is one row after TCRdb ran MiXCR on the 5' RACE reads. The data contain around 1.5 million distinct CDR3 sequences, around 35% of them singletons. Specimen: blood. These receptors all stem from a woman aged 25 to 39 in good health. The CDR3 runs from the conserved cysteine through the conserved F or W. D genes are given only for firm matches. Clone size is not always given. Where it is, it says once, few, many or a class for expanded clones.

TGCGCCAGCAGCTTGGGTGACATGGCCTACGAGCAGTACTTC	CASSLGDMAYEQYF	TRBV5-1	.	.	TRBJ2-7
TGCGCCAGCAGCCGACAGGGGGCCGACTATAATTCACCCCTCCACTTT	CASSRQGADYNSPLHF	TRBV5-1	TRBD1	few	TRBJ1-6
TGTGCCAGCAGCGTAGAGGGGGCCAACGTCCTGACTTTC	CASSVEGANVLTF	TRBV9	.	.	TRBJ2-6
TGTGCCAGCAGTGGGGGAGTGGCCATCTCCTACAATGAGCAGTTCTTC	CASSGGVAISYNEQFF	TRBV28	.	few	TRBJ2-1
TGTGCCACCAGTCTGACTAGCACAGATACGCAGTATTTT	CATSLTSTDTQYF	TRBV24-1	.	few	TRBJ2-3
TGCGCCAGCAGCCAAGATCGGGGCTACGAGCAGTACTTC	CASSQDRGYEQYF	TRBV4-1	.	many	TRBJ2-7
TGTGCCAGCAGACAAGGACTAGCGGGGGAGCAGTACTTC	CASRQGLAGEQYF	TRBV7-9	TRBD2	few	TRBJ2-7
TGCAGCGTGACCAAGGGAGCCGGGGAGACCCAGTACTTC	CSVTKGAGETQYF	TRBV29-1	.	many	TRBJ2-5
TGCGCCAGTTCCGATCCACTTATAACAGGGTCGGTTGGCTACACCTTC	CASSDPLITGSVGYTF	TRBV4-1	.	.	TRBJ1-2
TGCAGTGCTTCTCTAGCGGGAGGAAGCTGGGGTACGCAGTATTTT	CSASLAGGSWGTQYF	TRBV20-1	TRBD2	.	TRBJ2-3
TGTGCCAGCAGTTACGAACAACAGGGGCCCAATCAGCCCCAGCATTTT	CASSYEQQGPNQPQHF	TRBV6-6	TRBD1	.	TRBJ1-5
TGCGCCAGCAGCCACCCCTCGAGGAACACTGAAGCTTTCTTT	CASSHPSRNTEAFF	TRBV4-1	.	.	TRBJ1-1
TGTGCCAGCAGCCGGGTGGTGGGACTACTCCTAGCCAAAAACATTCGGTACTTC	CASSRVVGLLLAKNIRYF	TRBV7-3	TRBD2	.	TRBJ2-4
TGTGCCAGCAGCCAAGAGGTGTTTAATTCACCCCTCCACTTT	CASSQEVFNSPLHF	TRBV14	.	few	TRBJ1-6
TGTGCCAGCAGCTTGCACGAAGGGGGCCCTAGGTTGAGCGGCACCTACGAGCAGTACTTC	CASSLHEGGPRLSGTYEQYF	TRBV7-8	TRBD1	few	TRBJ2-7
TGTACCAGCAGCGTAGGGAGGGGATCCTACGAGCAGTACTTC	CTSSVGRGSYEQYF	TRBV9	TRBD2	.	TRBJ2-7
TGCAGCGCAACCAGCACGACAGGCACCTACGAGCAGTACTTC	CSATSTTGTYEQYF	TRBV29-1	.	.	TRBJ2-7
TGCGCCAGCAGCTCCCACTACTCCTACGAGCAGTACTTC	CASSSHYSYEQYF	TRBV5-1	.	.	TRBJ2-7
TGTGCCAGCAGCGTAACCATTAGATCCTCCGGGGAGCTGTTTTTT	CASSVTIRSSGELFF	TRBV9	.	many	TRBJ2-2
TGTGCCACCAGTGAAGCGGGAGGGAGCACAGATACGCAGTATTTT	CATSEAGGSTDTQYF	TRBV24-1	TRBD2	few	TRBJ2-3
TGTGCCAGCAGCCAAGACAATCCCACTGAAGCTTTCTTT	CASSQDNPTEAFF	TRBV7-2	.	.	TRBJ1-1
TGTGCCAGCAGCTTGGGACTACATCAAGAGACCCAGTACTTC	CASSLGLHQETQYF	TRBV7-7	TRBD2	few	TRBJ2-5
TGCAGTGCGGGGGACAGGGGCACTGAAGCTTTCTTT	CSAGDRGTEAFF	TRBV20-1	TRBD1	few	TRBJ1-1
TGCAGTGCCCAAAGGGAAGATACGCAGTATTTT	CSAQREDTQYF	TRBV20-1	.	few	TRBJ2-3
TGTGCCAGCAGAGACAGGGTCCCCTCCTACGAGCAGTACTTC	CASRDRVPSYEQYF	TRBV2	TRBD1	few	TRBJ2-7
TGTGCCAGCAGTCCCGGTAATTGGGATACGCAGTATTTT	CASSPGNWDTQYF	TRBV27	.	.	TRBJ2-3
TGTGCCAGCAGTTACCTAGCGGGAGCGGCCAAAAACATTCAGTACTTC	CASSYLAGAAKNIQYF	TRBV2	TRBD2	.	TRBJ2-4
TGTGCCAGCAGCGATCCTTCCGGGGGATGGGCTGGAAACACCATATATTTT	CASSDPSGGWAGNTIYF	TRBV9	.	.	TRBJ1-3
TGTGCCACCAGCAGAGATATAGCGGGGGGGTACGAGCAGTACTTC	CATSRDIAGGYEQYF	TRBV15	TRBD2	.	TRBJ2-7
TGTACCTGGAGTGTATTAGTCTACGAGCAGTACTTC	CTWSVLVYEQYF	TRBV30	.	.	TRBJ2-7
TGTGCCAGCAGCCATAGGCGACAGGGGTCGAACACCGGGGAGCTGTTTTTT	CASSHRRQGSNTGELFF	TRBV7-9	TRBD1	few	TRBJ2-2
TGTGCCAGCAGTGAATCCCCGGGACCACTGAATGAGCAGTTCTTC	CASSESPGPLNEQFF	TRBV2	.	few	TRBJ2-1
TGTGCCTGGAGGGCGCCAGGGGGCCTCGAGCAGTACTTC	CAWRAPGGLEQYF	TRBV30	TRBD1	.	TRBJ2-7
TGTGCCAGCAGCTCCGAGGGACATTGTAATTCACCCCTCCACTTT	CASSSEGHCNSPLHF	TRBV11-2	.	.	TRBJ1-6
TGTGCCAGCAGTTCCGGGACAGGGGACAGCAATCAGCCCCAGCATTTT	CASSSGTGDSNQPQHF	TRBV28	TRBD1	once	TRBJ1-5
TGTGCCAGCTCAGGGACTATATCCTGCAATGAGCAGTTCTTC	CASSGTISCNEQFF	TRBV18	TRBD2	once	TRBJ2-1
TGTGCCAGCAGCGCCCAGGCCCCAACCGTCTACGAGCAGTACTTC	CASSAQAPTVYEQYF	TRBV27	.	few	TRBJ2-7
TGTGCCAGCAGTTTACAGGGGGCGAATCAGCCCCAGCATTTT	CASSLQGANQPQHF	TRBV27	TRBD1	many	TRBJ1-5
TGTGCCAGCAGCAAAATCGGCACTGAAGCTTTCTTT	CASSKIGTEAFF	TRBV9	.	.	TRBJ1-1
TGCAGTGCTACTCTCATTCTCGTTCCCACTGAGCAGTTCTTC	CSATLILVPTEQFF	TRBV20-1	.	few	TRBJ2-1
TGTGCCAGCAGTTTCCTTGGGACCGGGACCTCCCATGTGAAACTGTTTTTT	CASSFLGTGTSHVKLFF	TRBV27	.	.	TRBJ1-4
TGCAGCGCGTCTGAAGACAGGGGCCAGCCCCAGCATTTT	CSASEDRGQPQHF	TRBV29-1	TRBD1	few	TRBJ1-5
TGTGCCAGCAGCCAAGTGGGGGTTGGGGGTCAGACCCAGTACTTC	CASSQVGVGGQTQYF	TRBV7-9	.	.	TRBJ2-5
TGTGCCAGCAGGACCAATGAGCAGTTCTTC	CASRTNEQFF	TRBV7-9	.	many	TRBJ2-1
TGCAGAGCTAGGGGAGCGGGAAGGCGGCCGAGACAAGAGACCCAGTACTTC	CRARGAGRRPRQETQYF	TRBV20-1	TRBD2	.	TRBJ2-5
TGTGCCAGCAGCCCCAAAGGAACCCGAAACACCGGGGAGCTGTTTTTT	CASSPKGTRNTGELFF	TRBV11-2	.	.	TRBJ2-2
TGTGCCAGCAGTAACACGGACAGGTCCTATGGCTACACCTTC	CASSNTDRSYGYTF	TRBV6-6	TRBD1	.	TRBJ1-2
TGTGCCAGCAGTGAAGCTAAACAGGGGAACGAGCAGTACTTC	CASSEAKQGNEQYF	TRBV25-1	TRBD1	many	TRBJ2-7
TGTGCCACCTTCGGACAGACCTCCAACGGGGGCTTCTATGGCTACACCTTC	CATFGQTSNGGFYGYTF	TRBV15	.	.	TRBJ1-2
TGTGCCAGCAGTTACTCGTACAGTAGGAACACTGAAGCTTTCTTT	CASSYSYSRNTEAFF	TRBV6-2/TRBV6-3	.	.	TRBJ1-1
TGTGCCAGCAGCCCGTGGACAGATAGCAATCAGCCCCAGCATTTT	CASSPWTDSNQPQHF	TRBV7-6	.	few	TRBJ1-5
TGTGCCAGCAGCCAAGATCATGGCGGGGGTTTCGATGGCTACACCTTC	CASSQDHGGGFDGYTF	TRBV4-2	.	.	TRBJ1-2
TGTGCCAGCAGCTTAGGACGGGGTTGGGACGAGCAGTACTTC	CASSLGRGWDEQYF	TRBV7-2	.	.	TRBJ2-7
TGTGCCAGCAGCTTAGTCAACCAGGGCCTCACTTCACCCCTCCACTTT	CASSLVNQGLTSPLHF	TRBV11-2	.	.	TRBJ1-6
TGTGCCAGCAGAAAGGGACGGAACACAGATACGCAGTATTTT	CASRKGRNTDTQYF	TRBV6-1	.	.	TRBJ2-3
TGTGCCAGCAGCCGAACAGGGGGCTTAGACTATGGCTACACCTTC	CASSRTGGLDYGYTF	TRBV13	TRBD1	few	TRBJ1-2